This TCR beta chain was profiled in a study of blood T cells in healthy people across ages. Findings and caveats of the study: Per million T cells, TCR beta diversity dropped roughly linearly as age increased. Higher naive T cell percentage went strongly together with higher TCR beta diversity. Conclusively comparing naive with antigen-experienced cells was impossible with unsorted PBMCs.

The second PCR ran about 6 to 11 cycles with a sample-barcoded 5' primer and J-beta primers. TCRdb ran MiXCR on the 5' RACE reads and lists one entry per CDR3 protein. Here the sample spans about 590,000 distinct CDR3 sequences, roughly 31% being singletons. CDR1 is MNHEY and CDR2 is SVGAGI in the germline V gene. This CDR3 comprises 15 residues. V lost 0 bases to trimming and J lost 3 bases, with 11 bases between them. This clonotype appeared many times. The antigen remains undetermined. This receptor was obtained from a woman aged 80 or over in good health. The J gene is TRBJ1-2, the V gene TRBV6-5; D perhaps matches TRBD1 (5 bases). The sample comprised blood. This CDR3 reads CASSYSAPGDYGYTF. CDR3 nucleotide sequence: TGTGCCAGCAGTTACTCCGCTCCGGGGGACTATGGCTACACCTTC.